Presented here are 9 T cell receptor beta chains from one specimen sequenced in a study of blood T cells in healthy people across ages. The use of a sample-barcoded 5' primer and a J-beta primer mix characterized a second PCR of 7 to 11 cycles. A single record per CDR3 protein comes from TCRdb applying MiXCR to the 5' RACE reads. The table includes 700,000 or so distinct CDR3 sequences, about 24% detected once. The specimen was blood. These receptors all come from a man in his sixties or seventies in good health.

The chain couples TRBV12-3 or TRBV12-4 to TRBJ2-5, with 7 nucleotides matching TRBD2. The CDR3 has 14 residues. J gave up 6 bases and V 5 bases, and 9 bases lay outside the gene matches. This CDR3 is CASSLPQAGQTQYF. CDR3 sequence (DNA): TGTGCCAGCAGTCTCCCCCAAGCGGGGCAGACCCAGTACTTC.

The rearrangement links TRBV20-1 to TRBJ2-1, with TRBD2 as a possible D gene (5 bases). V lost 3 bases to trimming and J lost 6 bases, with 21 bases between them. The CDR3 sequence is 16 residues long. Looked up from germline, CDR1 is DFQATT and CDR2 is SNEGSKA (reference sequence). The CDR3 sequence is CSARDIRGSVPNEQFF. The DNA of the CDR3 is TGCAGTGCTAGGGATATCCGAGGGTCGGTTCCCAATGAGCAGTTCTTC.

This clonotype has a handful of counts. The chain uses TRBV3-1 and TRBJ1-1; D remains unclear. The CDR3 extends over 15 amino acids. Germline CDR1 LGHDT, CDR2 YNNKEL (reference sequence). The V gene lost 6 bases and the J gene lost 0 bases, with 14 bases spanning the gap. In DNA form, the CDR3 reads TGTGCCAGCAGTCAGAAACCGACGGTGAACACTGAAGCTTTCTTT. Residues: CASSQKPTVNTEAFF.

This clonotype turned up a few times. The chain uses TRBV14 and TRBJ2-7; D remains ambiguous. Germline assignment: CDR1 SGHDN and CDR2 FVKESK. The CDR3 covers 14 residues. Trimming shortened V by 0 bases and J by 6 bases, and 12 bases separated the two germline ends. The CDR3 sequence: CASSQDSGLGEQYF. CDR3 bases: TGTGCCAGCAGCCAAGACTCCGGGTTGGGCGAGCAGTACTTC.

This chain connects TRBV12-3 or TRBV12-4 to TRBJ2-7; a weak D match, TRBD1 (6 bases). The CDR3 covers 13 residues. V lost 5 bases, J lost 3 bases, and 11 bases lay in between. The CDR3 nucleotides are TGTGCCAGCAGTCAACCGACAGGCTACGAGCAGTACTTC. Protein product: CASSQPTGYEQYF.

V usage is TRBV10-3 and J usage is TRBJ2-1, with 9 bases identical to TRBD2. This CDR3 spans 14 amino acids. The trim removed 7 bases at V and 3 bases at J, leaving 4 bases unmatched. Per germline, CDR1 ENHRY and CDR2 SYGVKD. The chain's CDR3 is CAITPSGNYNEQFF. CDR3 nucleotide sequence: TGTGCCATCACCCCTAGCGGGAACTACAATGAGCAGTTCTTC.

This clonotype has a handful of counts. This chain uses TRBV29-1 with TRBJ2-5; TRBD2 matches 9 bases. The ends lost 7 bases at V and 5 bases at J; junction bases unmatched: 5. The germline V gene has CDR1 SQVTM and CDR2 ANQGSEA. There are 12 residues in the CDR3. The DNA for the CDR3 is TGCAGCGGGGGACTAGCCGCCGAGACCCAGTACTTC. Its protein product is CSGGLAAETQYF.

This clonotype was seen a few times. This sequence joins TRBV18 and TRBJ2-7; 8 bases line up with TRBD1. Gene TRBJ2-5 matches the end of the DNA better, so the J call may be wrong. Germline lookup yields CDR1 KGHSH and CDR2 LQKENI. This CDR3 has 14 amino acids. The CDR3 DNA reads as TGTGCCAGCTCACTTGACAGGGGCGAAGCGACCCAGTACTTC. Encoded protein: CASSLDRGEATQYF.

There are a few counts of this clonotype. The chain carries TRBV7-9 and TRBJ2-5; 7 nucleotides align to TRBD2. J lost 2 bases, V lost 5 bases, and 8 bases had no gene match. This CDR3 comprises 15 residues. Looked up from germline, CDR1 is SEHNR and CDR2 is FQNEAQ (reference sequence). The chain's CDR3 is CASSRRPSGQETQYF. The CDR3 coding sequence is TGTGCCAGCAGCCGAAGACCTAGCGGACAAGAGACCCAGTACTTC.